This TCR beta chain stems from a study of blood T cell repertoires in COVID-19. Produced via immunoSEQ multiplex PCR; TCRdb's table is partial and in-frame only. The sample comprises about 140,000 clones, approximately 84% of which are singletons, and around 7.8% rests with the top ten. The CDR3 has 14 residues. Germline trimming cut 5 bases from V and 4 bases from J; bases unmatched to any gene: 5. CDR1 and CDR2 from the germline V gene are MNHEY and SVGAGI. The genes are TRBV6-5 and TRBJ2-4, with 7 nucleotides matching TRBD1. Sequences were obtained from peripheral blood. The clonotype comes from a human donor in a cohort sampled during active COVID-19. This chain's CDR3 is CASSRDSPKNIQYF. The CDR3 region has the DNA TGTGCCAGCAGTCGGGACAGCCCTAAAAACATTCAGTACTTC.